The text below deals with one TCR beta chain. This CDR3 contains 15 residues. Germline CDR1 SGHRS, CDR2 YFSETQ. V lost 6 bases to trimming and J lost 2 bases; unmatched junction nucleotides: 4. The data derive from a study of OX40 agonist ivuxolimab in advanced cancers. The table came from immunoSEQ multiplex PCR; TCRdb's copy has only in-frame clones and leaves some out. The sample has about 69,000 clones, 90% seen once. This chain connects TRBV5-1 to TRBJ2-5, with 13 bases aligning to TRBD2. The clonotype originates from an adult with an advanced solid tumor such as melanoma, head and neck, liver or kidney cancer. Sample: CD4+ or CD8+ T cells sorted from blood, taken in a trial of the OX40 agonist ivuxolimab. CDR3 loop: CASNPGLAGQETQYF. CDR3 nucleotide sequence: TGCGCCAGCAATCCGGGACTAGCGGGACAAGAGACCCAGTACTTC.